These T cell receptor beta chains were read from a single sample in a study of graft-versus-host responses after intestinal transplantation. TCRdb keeps only in-frame clones here, not all; method: immunoSEQ multiplex PCR. Found here are approximately 54,000 clones, about 90% of them singletons; the top ten hold roughly 6%. Sample: PBMCs, taken nearly 670 days after intestinal transplant. The origin of the receptors is a human patient who received an intestinal transplant, so some T cells may come from the graft donor. The CDR3 runs from the conserved cysteine through the conserved F or W. D genes are given only for firm matches.

v_gene	d_gene	j_gene	CDR3nt	CDR3aa
TRBV7-3	.	TRBJ2-3	TGTGCCAGCAGCCCGGGCCAAGGAACAGATACGCAGTATTTT	CASSPGQGTDTQYF
TRBV4-1	.	TRBJ2-6	TGCGCCAGCAGCCAAGATCACCCTGGCACAGCTGGGGCCAACGTCCTGACTTTC	CASSQDHPGTAGANVLTF
TRBV6-5	.	TRBJ1-2	TGTGCCAGCAGTTACACCACGGAATCCTATGGCTACACCTTC	CASSYTTESYGYTF
TRBV12-5	TRBD1	TRBJ2-7	TGTGCTAGTGGTTTGGCAGGGGGTCCCTCCTACGAGCAGTACTTC	CASGLAGGPSYEQYF
TRBV2	.	TRBJ2-5	TGTGCCAGCAGTGAAACACTGCTCGCCGGAACCCAGTACTTC	CASSETLLAGTQYF
TRBV4-1	.	TRBJ1-5	TGCGCCAGCAGCCAAGGCCAGTTAAATCAGCCCCAGCATTTT	CASSQGQLNQPQHF
TRBV9	.	TRBJ1-6	TGTGCCAGCAGCGTAGTGTCTGGGCCTAATTCACCCCTCCACTTT	CASSVVSGPNSPLHF
TRBV11-2	TRBD1	TRBJ1-2	TGTGCCAGCAGCGGGGGACAGGGGCTCCTAAGGGTCTATGGCTACACCTTC	CASSGGQGLLRVYGYTF
TRBV19	.	TRBJ2-5	TGTGCCAGTATCAGCCCCGAGGCGGAGACCCAGTACTTC	CASISPEAETQYF
TRBV5-6	.	TRBJ1-1	TGTGCCAGCAGCTCGGGGGACACTGAAGCTTTCTTT	CASSSGDTEAFF
TRBV5-1	.	TRBJ2-7	TGCGCCAGCAAGTTGGAGGGTTACGAGCAGTACTTC	CASKLEGYEQYF
TRBV4-2	TRBD1	TRBJ2-1	TGTGCCAGCAGCCAAGTTTTCGAGACAGGGTCCGCGAATGAGCAGTTCTTC	CASSQVFETGSANEQFF
TRBV5-1	TRBD1	TRBJ2-7	TGCGCCAGCAAGGACAGGGCTGGCCTCGAGCAGTACTTC	CASKDRAGLEQYF
TRBV29-1	TRBD1	TRBJ2-3	TGCAGCGTTGTCAGGGGGCCAGATACGCAGTATTTT	CSVVRGPDTQYF
TRBV5-1	.	TRBJ2-7	TGCGCCAGCAGCTCGCGTCAGGGCAACGAGCAGTACTTC	CASSSRQGNEQYF
TRBV9	.	TRBJ2-3	TGTGCCAGCAGCGGACAATTAGCGAGCCCGCGGGCGCAGTATTTT	CASSGQLASPRAQYF
TRBV6-4	.	TRBJ2-6	TGTGCCAGCAGGCCCTCCAGCACCTCTGGGGCCAACGTCCTGACTTTC	CASRPSSTSGANVLTF
TRBV19	TRBD2	TRBJ2-1	TGTGCCAGTAGTAACCTAGCGGGGGCCGGTAATGAGCAGTTCTTC	CASSNLAGAGNEQFF